The 9 T cell receptor beta chains reported below all come from one sample, sequenced in a study of blood T cell repertoires in COVID-19. Clones were sequenced by immunoSEQ multiplex PCR, and TCRdb holds only the in-frame ones, with some missing. The data hold about 190,000 clones, with approximately 80% observed a single time. The specimen was peripheral blood. These receptors originate from a woman between 50 and 59 years old with acute or convalescent COVID-19.

The rearrangement uses TRBV28 and TRBJ1-1; 8 bases are a match to TRBD1. This CDR3 is built from 12 residues. The germline V gene encodes CDR1 MDHEN and CDR2 SYDVKM. With V trimmed by 8 bases and J by 11 bases, 10 bases remained unmatched. CDR3 region: CASRGQGQGAFF. The CDR3 DNA sequence: TGTGCCAGCCGAGGACAGGGCCAGGGGGCTTTCTTT.

The chain couples TRBV3-1 (or the pseudogene TRBV3-2) to TRBJ1-2; D is ambiguous. Trimming took off 8 bases at V and 7 bases at J, with 17 bases between the two ends. The CDR3 totals 13 residues. Per the germline V gene, CDR1 is LGHDT and CDR2 is YNNKEL (reference sequence). In nucleotides, the CDR3 is TGTGCCAGCGGCCTAGGCCTCGAGCGTGGCTACACCTTC. It is translated as CASGLGLERGYTF.

V is TRBV21-1 and J is TRBJ2-4; the table's D call TRBD2 went unverified against the DNA. TRBV21-1 is given as a pseudogene. CDR3 length: 21 amino acids. CDR3 DNA: TGTGCCAGCAGCCGAGATTTAGCGGGAGGGCCGAATTCAGCGGCCAAAAACATTCAGTACTTC. It codes for CASSRDLAGGPNSAAKNIQYF.

The rearrangement links TRBV18 to TRBJ1-6, with 8 positions matching TRBD1. This CDR3 is built from 14 residues. Looked up from germline, CDR1 is KGHSH and CDR2 is LQKENI. The trim removed 4 bases at V and 7 bases at J, leaving 3 bases unmatched. The CDR3 loop is CASSQDRANSPLHF. The DNA of the CDR3 is TGTGCCAGCTCACAGGACAGGGCGAATTCACCCCTCCACTTT.

Regarding this clone: This sample also contains other DNA sequences that code for the same CDR3. The rearrangement uses TRBV19 and TRBJ2-7; TRBD1 aligns across 10 bases. V was pared by 6 bases and J by 2 bases, with 1 base of the junction left unmatched. Germline values: CDR1 LNHDA, CDR2 SQIVND (reference sequence). This CDR3 is built from 13 residues. The CDR3 bases are TGTGCCAGTAGGGACAGGGGGACCTACGAGCAGTACTTC. Translation gives CASRDRGTYEQYF.

V gene TRBV11-2 combines with J gene TRBJ2-3; TRBD1 matches 9 bases. This CDR3 region has 17 residues. The germline gives CDR1 SGHAT, CDR2 FQNNGV. Trimming took 6 bases from V and 3 from J; bases not matched to a gene: 13. CDR3 nucleotide sequence: TGTGCCAGCAGTTTACAACTGGGACAGGGCAAGACAGATACGCAGTATTTT. Translating it yields CASSLQLGQGKTDTQYF.

This chain joins TRBV24-1 and TRBJ1-2; D not resolved. V lost 2 bases and J 8 bases, leaving 5 bases between the germline ends. Germline-derived CDR1 and CDR2 are KGHDR and SFDVKD. The CDR3 covers 11 residues. The CDR3 sequence: CATSDSLGYTF. The CDR3 DNA reads as TGTGCCACCAGTGATTCTCTCGGCTACACCTTC.

In its sample, this clone was seen a few times. This chain connects TRBV28 to TRBJ2-1, with 12 bases lining up with TRBD1. This CDR3 comprises 14 residues. Germline V gives CDR1 MDHEN, CDR2 SYDVKM. J lost 13 bases, V lost 7 bases, and 11 bases had no gene match. The CDR3 sequence is CASTKGGQGARQFF. The CDR3 nucleotides read TGTGCCAGCACCAAAGGGGGACAGGGGGCGCGACAGTTCTTC.

The chain links TRBV30 to TRBJ1-5, with 9 positions matching TRBD1. Germline loops: CDR1 GTSNPN, CDR2 SVGIG (reference sequence). CDR3 length equals 15 residues. J was trimmed by 3 bases and V by 2 bases; bases with no gene match: 5. CDR3 bases: TGTGCCTGGAGTAGGAGGGACAGGGACAATCAGCCCCAGCATTTT. Amino acid sequence: CAWSRRDRDNQPQHF. The full variable domain, with the rest looked up from reference TRBV30 and TRBJ1-5, is SQTIHQWPATLVQPVGSPLSLECTVEGTSNPNLYWYRQAAGRGLQLLFYSVGIGQISSEVPQNLSASRPQDRQFILSSKKLLLSDSGFYLCAWSRRDRDNQPQHFGDGTRLSIL.